A single sample gave rise to the 32 T cell receptor beta chains below, sequenced in a study of cytomegalovirus exposure and HLA in healthy donors. 60 Vbeta and 13 Jbeta primers were used in PCR. The assay was immunoSEQ multiplex PCR, and TCRdb's table has in-frame clones only and misses some. The sample has fewer than 100,000 clones, 79% seen once. Sequencing was carried out using PBMCs. The receptors stem from a middle-aged woman in good health and CMV-seronegative.

V gene TRBV7-3 combines with J gene TRBJ2-7; D might be TRBD1 (6 bases). The V gene lost 1 base and the J gene lost 3 bases, with 16 bases spanning the gap. CDR3 size: 16 residues. In germline, CDR1 is SGHTA, CDR2 FQGTGA. CDR3 protein: CASSLIKLGQIYEQYF. The CDR3 coding sequence is TGTGCCAGCAGCTTAATTAAATTAGGACAGATCTACGAGCAGTACTTC.

CDR3 protein: CASSTGPGNTIYF. CDR3 bases: TGCGCCAGCAGTACAGGCCCGGGAAACACCATATATTTT. The V gene is TRBV5-1, the J gene TRBJ1-3, with D possibly being TRBD1 (5 bases). CDR3 length: 13 amino acids. Germline V gene data show CDR1 as SGHRS and CDR2 as YFSETQ. V lost 5 bases and J 4 bases, leaving 10 bases between the germline ends.

The V gene is TRBV28, the J gene TRBJ1-1; maybe TRBD1 (6 bases). CDR1 MDHEN and CDR2 SYDVKM come from the germline V gene. The CDR3 sequence is 13 residues long. V was trimmed by 3 bases and J by 5 bases, leaving 10 bases between them. The CDR3 region has the DNA TGTGCCAGCAGTTTTTCAGGGGTGACTGAAGCTTTCTTT. This codes for CASSFSGVTEAFF.

The chain joins TRBV5-1 to TRBJ1-1; 7 nucleotides agree with TRBD1. The J segment lost 3 bases and the V segment lost 0 bases, leaving 8 bases of the junction unmatched. Germline lookup yields CDR1 SGHRS and CDR2 YFSETQ. There are 16 residues in the CDR3. Here the CDR3 reads CASSLEQTGKYTEAFF. The DNA of the CDR3 is TGCGCCAGCAGCTTGGAGCAGACAGGGAAGTACACTGAAGCTTTCTTT.

This chain uses TRBV28 with TRBJ2-7, with D perhaps matching TRBD2 (6 bases). CDR1 and CDR2 (germline): MDHEN, SYDVKM. V lost 3 bases, J lost 4 bases, and 7 bases lay in between. The CDR3 loop spans 12 amino acids. The CDR3 here is CASSFSGYEQYF. The CDR3 DNA is TGTGCCAGCAGTTTTAGCGGATACGAGCAGTACTTC.

J is TRBJ1-1 and V is TRBV19, with 8 bases identical to TRBD1. With V trimmed by 8 bases and J by 0 bases, 5 bases remained unmatched. Looked up from germline, CDR1 is LNHDA and CDR2 is SQIVND (reference sequence). The CDR3 has 14 amino acids. For the CDR3, the DNA is TGTGCCAGTTCAGGGGACAGGTTGAACACTGAAGCTTTCTTT. Its translation is CASSGDRLNTEAFF.

V gene TRBV7-2 combines with J gene TRBJ2-5, with D unresolved. Judging by the DNA end, TRBJ2-7 fits better; the J call may be wrong. Germline V gene sequence: CDR1 SGHTA, CDR2 FQGNSA. The length of the CDR3 is 13 residues. Here the CDR3 reads CASSLDLSYEQYF. CDR3 sequence (DNA): TGTGCCAGCAGCTTAGATCTCTCCTACGAGCAGTACTTC.

In regard to this clone: The junction shows a germline mismatch at one end, possibly a read error. DNA for the CDR3: TGCAGCGTTGGCCGCCGCGAGGAGAGGACAGGGTCTGAGAGCTACCCCTTC. Translated: CSVGRREERTGSESYPF. This sequence joins TRBV29-1 and TRBJ1-2; 8 bases agree with TRBD1. The length of the CDR3 is 17 residues. Germline V gene lookup returns CDR1 SQVTM and CDR2 ANQGSEA.

V gene TRBV5-4 combines with J gene TRBJ2-1; 7 nucleotides agree with TRBD1. Germline V CDR1 and CDR2: SGHNT, YYREEE (reference sequence). The ends lost 2 bases at V and 0 bases at J; junction bases unmatched: 2. CDR3 size: 15 residues. The CDR3 loop reads CASSFAGGSYNEQFF. DNA of the CDR3: TGTGCCAGCAGCTTTGCAGGGGGCTCCTACAATGAGCAGTTCTTC.

The genes are TRBV5-6 and TRBJ2-5; 8 nucleotides align to TRBD1. Germline V gene lookup returns CDR1 SGHDT and CDR2 YYEEEE. The CDR3 contains 14 residues. The V and J ends lost 2 bases and 2 bases, in that order; junction bases with no gene match: 2. The CDR3 coding sequence is TGTGCCAGCAGCTTAAACAGGGGGCAAGAGACCCAGTACTTC. Translation: CASSLNRGQETQYF. The full variable domain, in which reference TRBV5-6 and TRBJ2-5 provide the parts outside the CDR3, is DAGVTQSPTHLIKTRGQQVTLRCSPKSGHDTVSWYQQALGQGPQFIFQYYEEEERQRGNFPDRFSGHQFPNYSSELNVNALLLGDSALYLCASSLNRGQETQYFGPGTRLLVL.

This chain uses TRBV6-1 with TRBJ2-7; D is uncertain. From germline, CDR1 is MNHNS and CDR2 SASEGT. CDR3 length: 13 residues. V lost 2 bases to trimming and J lost 7 bases, with 12 bases between them. The CDR3 bases are TGTGCCAGCAGTGAATTCCGGTTTCGGGAGCAGTACTTC. It yields the protein CASSEFRFREQYF.

This clone was observed once. The gene calls are TRBV9 and TRBJ1-1; 7 bases match TRBD1. Germline CDR1 and CDR2: SGDLS and YYNGEE. The V and J ends lost 4 bases and 1 base, in that order; junction bases with no gene match: 7. CDR3 length: 15 residues. The CDR3 region has the DNA TGTGCCAGCAGCCCGGCGACAGGGCAGAACACTGAAGCTTTCTTT. Protein: CASSPATGQNTEAFF.

Only a few counts were recorded for this clone. One end of the junction fails to match germline, which may point to a read error. The chain recombines TRBV2 with TRBJ2-7, with D hard to call. The germline V gene has CDR1 SNHLY and CDR2 FYNNEI. The CDR3 extends over 11 amino acids. Here the CDR3 DNA reads TGTGCCAGCAGTGAAATTAGGAGTTGGGACTTC. Its protein is CASSEIRSWDF.

The rearrangement links TRBV18 to TRBJ2-7; 8 bases map to TRBD2. Germline V gene data show CDR1 as KGHSH and CDR2 as LQKENI. The CDR3 runs to 14 residues. V gave up 3 bases and J gave up 5 bases; unmatched junction bases: 6. The CDR3 reads CASSPDSGVHEQYF. The CDR3 DNA sequence: TGTGCCAGCTCACCTGATAGCGGGGTCCACGAGCAGTACTTC.

This rearrangement joins TRBV4-1 to TRBJ1-1; D gene unclear. The CDR3 spans 14 residues. Per germline, CDR1 MGHRA and CDR2 YSYEKL. The germline V and J ends were trimmed by 4 bases and 0 bases, with 9 bases remaining between them. The CDR3 spells CASSREGMNTEAFF. The CDR3 DNA sequence: TGCGCCAGCAGCCGGGAGGGCATGAACACTGAAGCTTTCTTT.

As regards this clone: At one of its ends the junction is not consistent with the germline gene, which may arise from a read error. The chain is built from TRBV7-9 and TRBJ1-5, with 8 positions matching TRBD1. This CDR3 spans 14 amino acids. In germline, CDR1 is SEHNR, CDR2 FQNEAQ (reference sequence). The CDR3 region has the DNA TGTGCCAGCAGCCCGACAGGGGTAGGTCAGCCCCAGAATTTT. It codes for CASSPTGVGQPQNF.

V and J are TRBV5-4 and TRBJ1-4; 9 nucleotides align to TRBD1. V shed 4 bases and J 8 bases; nucleotides not matched to a gene: 9. The CDR3 is made up of 15 amino acids. Per the germline V gene, CDR1 is SGHNT and CDR2 is YYREEE (reference sequence). CDR3 in DNA: TGTGCCAGCAGCACCAACAGGGGGCGGGTGGAAAAACTGTTTTTT. It yields the protein CASSTNRGRVEKLFF.

This clone appeared a few times. The rearrangement uses TRBV12-5 and TRBJ1-1, with a weak D call TRBD1 (5 bases). V gave up 7 bases and J gave up 0 bases, with 9 bases separating them. Germline V gene data show CDR1 as LGHNT and CDR2 as FRNRAP. The CDR3 has 13 residues. Here the CDR3 DNA reads TGTGCTAGTGCTTTAGGGGTGAACACTGAAGCTTTCTTT. Amino acids: CASALGVNTEAFF.

This sequence joins TRBV13 and TRBJ2-2, with D possibly matching TRBD1 (5 bases). The CDR3 runs 12 residues. Germline V gives CDR1 PRHDT, CDR2 FYEKMQ (reference sequence). Trimming pared 3 bases from V and 7 bases from J, leaving 6 bases between. CDR3: CASSLDNGELFF. The DNA of the CDR3 is TGTGCCAGCAGCTTGGACAACGGGGAGCTGTTTTTT.

This clone has a single count. The chain carries TRBV6-5 and TRBJ1-4; perhaps TRBD1 as D (5 bases). The V end was cut by 5 bases, the J end by 10 bases, with 8 bases between. The CDR3 is 11 amino acids. Germline assignment: CDR1 MNHEY and CDR2 SVGAGI. This CDR3 is CASSGTGKLFF. DNA for the CDR3: TGTGCCAGCAGTGGTACAGGAAAACTGTTTTTT.

The CDR3 spells CASSLYGPELYF. The CDR3 DNA sequence: TGTGCCAGCAGCTTGTATGGGCCCGAGTTGTACTTC. The chain has TRBV5-4 and TRBJ2-5; D uncertain. The germline V and J ends were trimmed by 1 base and 13 bases, with 14 bases remaining between them. Germline CDR1 reads SGHNT; CDR2 reads YYREEE (reference sequence). This CDR3 spans 12 amino acids.

The CDR3 nucleotides read TGTGCCAGCAGCGGTGGGACAGGGGGCTTATACGAGCAGTACTTC. Protein sequence: CASSGGTGGLYEQYF. The chain carries TRBV9 and TRBJ2-7, with 12 bases that match TRBD1. V dropped 3 bases and J dropped 4; count of bases not matched to a gene: 5. The CDR3 contains 15 residues. Germline CDR1 SGDLS, CDR2 YYNGEE.

The genes are TRBV5-6 and TRBJ1-5; the match to TRBD1 covers 7 bases. The CDR3 is 18 residues long. V dropped 0 bases and J dropped 2; count of bases not matched to a gene: 11. Per germline, CDR1 SGHDT and CDR2 YYEEEE. This CDR3 reads CASSLGNRGSKGNQPQHF. As DNA, the CDR3 is TGTGCCAGCAGCTTGGGAAACAGGGGAAGTAAAGGCAATCAGCCCCAGCATTTT.

This clone was detected only a few times. Other DNA sequences within the sample encode an identical CDR3. The V gene is TRBV11-2, the J gene TRBJ1-1; D is unclear. Trimming cost V 4 bases and J 2 bases, with 8 bases left between them. Per germline, CDR1 SGHAT and CDR2 FQNNGV. The CDR3 runs 13 residues. CDR3 in DNA: TGTGCCAGCAGCTCACAGAAAAACACTGAAGCTTTCTTT. Its protein product is CASSSQKNTEAFF. Filled out from reference TRBV11-2 and TRBJ1-1, the complete variable domain reads EAGVAQSPRYKIIEKRQSVAFWCNPISGHATLYWYQQILGQGPKLLIQFQNNGVVDDSQLPKDRFSAERLKGVDSTLKIQPAKLEDSAVYLCASSSQKNTEAFFGQGTRLTVV.

This clone has only a few counts. J is TRBJ1-2 and V is TRBV7-3, with TRBD1 matching over 7 bases. This CDR3 contains 15 residues. Germline-derived CDR1 and CDR2 are SGHTA and FQGTGA. The V and J ends lost 0 bases and 5 bases, in that order; junction bases with no gene match: 6. For the CDR3, the DNA is TGTGCCAGCAGCTTAACAGCCGGGACAGAATATGGCTACACCTTC. It codes for CASSLTAGTEYGYTF.

The chain has TRBV10-3 and TRBJ2-5; D perhaps matches TRBD2 (6 bases). In germline, CDR1 is ENHRY, CDR2 SYGVKD. The CDR3 has 15 residues. Trimming stripped 10 bases from V and 2 bases from J, with 20 bases between. The CDR3: CATKGRGRGQETQYF. The CDR3 DNA reads as TGTGCCACCAAGGGGAGAGGGCGGGGACAAGAGACCCAGTACTTC.

This clone was observed a single time. The chain joins TRBV7-2 to TRBJ1-5; perhaps TRBD1 as D (6 bases). There are 15 residues in the CDR3. V lost 5 bases and J lost 3, with 14 bases in between. The germline V gene encodes CDR1 SGHTA and CDR2 FQGNSA. This CDR3 reads CASSAHGQNNQPQHF. CDR3 sequence (DNA): TGTGCCAGCAGCGCCCACGGACAGAACAATCAGCCCCAGCATTTT.

The chain links TRBV5-8 to TRBJ2-6; no definite D call. Germline V gene sequence: CDR1 SGHTS, CDR2 YDEGEE. V dropped 4 bases and J dropped 2 bases, with 13 bases sitting between them. This CDR3 spans 16 amino acids. CDR3 in DNA: TGTGCCAGCAGCCTACTTGTTTACGCTGGGGCCAACGTCCTGACTTTC. Translating gives CASSLLVYAGANVLTF.

The chain carries TRBV5-4 and TRBJ2-1; D uncertain. Germline V gene lookup returns CDR1 SGHNT and CDR2 YYREEE (reference sequence). V shed 4 bases and J shed 2 bases, with 4 bases lying between them. This CDR3 region has 12 residues. In DNA form, the CDR3 reads TGTGCCAGCAGCGACACCTACAATGAGCAGTTCTTC. This gives the protein CASSDTYNEQFF.

The gene calls are TRBV7-2 and TRBJ2-7; 7 nucleotides line up with TRBD1. The CDR3 runs 17 residues. Unmatched junction bases numbered 16, after V lost 7 bases and J lost 1 base. Germline CDR1 is SGHTA and CDR2 is FQGNSA. The CDR3 spells CASTVSLPGQLSYEQYF. CDR3 DNA sequence: TGTGCCAGCACCGTCTCCCTACCGGGACAGCTATCCTACGAGCAGTACTTC. Together with reference TRBV7-2 and TRBJ2-7, the CDR3 gives the full variable domain: GAGVSQSPSNKVTEKGKDVELRCDPISGHTALYWYRQSLGQGLEFLIYFQGNSAPDKSGLPSDRFSAERTGGSVSTLTIQRTQQEDSAVYLCASTVSLPGQLSYEQYFGPGTRLTVT.

The J gene is TRBJ2-5, the V gene TRBV5-1; D perhaps matches TRBD2 (6 bases). The CDR3 has 14 residues. The V end was cut by 1 base, the J end by 1 base, with 8 bases between. CDR1 and CDR2 (germline): SGHRS, YFSETQ. The CDR3 bases are TGCGCCAGCAGCTTGACTAGCAGCCAAGAGACCCAGTACTTC. This encodes CASSLTSSQETQYF.

A remark on this clone: One junction end does not reproduce the germline sequence, and a read error may be involved. The V call is TRBV7-9, the J call TRBJ1-1; 9 bases align to TRBD1. Germline CDR1 SEHNR, CDR2 FQNEAQ (reference sequence). This CDR3 is built from 12 residues. The CDR3 DNA reads TGTTCCAGCAGCTTAGGGACAGGGGAAGCTTTCTTT. It is translated as CSSSLGTGEAFF.